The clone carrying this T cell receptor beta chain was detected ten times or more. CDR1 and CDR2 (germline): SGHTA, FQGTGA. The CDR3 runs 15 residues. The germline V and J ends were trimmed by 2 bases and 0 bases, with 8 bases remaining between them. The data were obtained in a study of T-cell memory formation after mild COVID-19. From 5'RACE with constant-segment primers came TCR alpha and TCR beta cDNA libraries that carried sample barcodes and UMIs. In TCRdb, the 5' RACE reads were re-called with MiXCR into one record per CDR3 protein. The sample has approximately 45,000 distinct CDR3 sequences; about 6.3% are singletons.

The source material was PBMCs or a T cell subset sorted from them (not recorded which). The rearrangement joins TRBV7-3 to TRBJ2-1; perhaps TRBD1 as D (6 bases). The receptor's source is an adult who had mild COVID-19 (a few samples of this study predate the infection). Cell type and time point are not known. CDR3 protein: CASSLGGGSYNEQFF. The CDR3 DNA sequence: TGTGCCAGCAGCTTAGGGGGCGGCTCCTACAATGAGCAGTTCTTC.